The clone carrying this TCR beta chain was observed a handful of times. Trimming at V came to 5 bases and at J to 4 bases, leaving 8 bases not matched to a gene. The CDR3 is made up of 15 amino acids. The germline V gene has CDR1 SGHTA and CDR2 FQGNSA. In the original analysis: Cell counts per sample came from amplifying reference gene primers. Repertoires were generated with immunoSEQ multiplex PCR, while TCRdb's copy carries only in-frame clones and drops some. The V and J calls and clone size were taken over from that table, and D and trimming were inferred from the DNA. The data show over 130,000 clones, 82% seen once. The sample belongs to a study of blood T cell repertoires in COVID-19. Study overall: COVID-19 samples from acute and convalescent phases originated in the United States, Italy and Spain.

The chain employs TRBV7-2 and TRBJ2-1, with 7 bases aligning to TRBD2. Specimen: peripheral blood. The TCR was taken from a woman of 80 years or more with acute or convalescent COVID-19. CDR3 bases: TGTGCCAGCAGCGTCGAGCGGGGAGAATACAATGAGCAGTTCTTC. Amino acid sequence: CASSVERGEYNEQFF.